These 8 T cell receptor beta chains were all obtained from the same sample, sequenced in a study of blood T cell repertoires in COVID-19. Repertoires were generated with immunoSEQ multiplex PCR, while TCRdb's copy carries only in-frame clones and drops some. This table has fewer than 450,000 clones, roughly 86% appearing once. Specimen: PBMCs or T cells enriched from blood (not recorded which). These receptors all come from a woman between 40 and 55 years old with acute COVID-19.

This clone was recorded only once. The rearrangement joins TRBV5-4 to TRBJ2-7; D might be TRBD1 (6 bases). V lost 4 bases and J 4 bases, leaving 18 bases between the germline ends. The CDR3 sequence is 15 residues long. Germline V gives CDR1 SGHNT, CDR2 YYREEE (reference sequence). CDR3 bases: TGTGCCAGCAGCGAGGGGGACAAAGGGAAATACGAGCAGTACTTC. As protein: CASSEGDKGKYEQYF.

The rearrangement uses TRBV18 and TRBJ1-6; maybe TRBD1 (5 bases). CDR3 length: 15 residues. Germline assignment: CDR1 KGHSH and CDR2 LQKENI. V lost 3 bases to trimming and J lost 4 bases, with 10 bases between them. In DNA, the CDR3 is TGTGCCAGCTCACCGGTTGGGGCGTATAATTCACCCCTCCACTTT. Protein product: CASSPVGAYNSPLHF.

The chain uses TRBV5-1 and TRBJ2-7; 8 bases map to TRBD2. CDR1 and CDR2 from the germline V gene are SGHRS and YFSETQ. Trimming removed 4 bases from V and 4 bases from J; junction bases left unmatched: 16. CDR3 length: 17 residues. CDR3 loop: CASSRARGAGESYEQYF. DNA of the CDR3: TGCGCCAGCAGCCGGGCTAGGGGAGCGGGGGAGTCATACGAGCAGTACTTC.

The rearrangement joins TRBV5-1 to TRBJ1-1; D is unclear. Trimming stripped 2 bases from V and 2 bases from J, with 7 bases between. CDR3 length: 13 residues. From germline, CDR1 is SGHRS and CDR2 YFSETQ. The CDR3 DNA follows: TGCGCCAGCAGCTTCCAGGAAAACACTGAAGCTTTCTTT. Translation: CASSFQENTEAFF.

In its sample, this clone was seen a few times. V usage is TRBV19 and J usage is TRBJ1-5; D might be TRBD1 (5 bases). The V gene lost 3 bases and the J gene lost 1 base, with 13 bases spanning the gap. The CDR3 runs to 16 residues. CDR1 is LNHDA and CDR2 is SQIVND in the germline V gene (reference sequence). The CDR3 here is CASSIIRGLSNQPQHF. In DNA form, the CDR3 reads TGTGCCAGTAGTATTATAAGGGGTTTAAGCAATCAGCCCCAGCATTTT.

CDR3 region: CASIPDRARNTEAFF. In DNA form, the CDR3 reads TGTGCCAGTATCCCAGACAGGGCCAGGAACACTGAAGCTTTCTTT. The chain joins TRBV19 to TRBJ1-1, with 7 positions matching TRBD1. Germline V gives CDR1 LNHDA, CDR2 SQIVND (reference sequence). V was pared by 7 bases and J by 1 base, with 9 bases of the junction left unmatched. The CDR3 is 15 residues long.

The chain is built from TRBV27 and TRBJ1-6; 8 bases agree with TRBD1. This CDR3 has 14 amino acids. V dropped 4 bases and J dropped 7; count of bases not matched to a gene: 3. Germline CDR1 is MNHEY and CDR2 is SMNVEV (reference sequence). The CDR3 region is CASSWTGWNSPLHF. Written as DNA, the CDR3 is TGTGCCAGCAGTTGGACAGGGTGGAATTCACCCCTCCACTTT.

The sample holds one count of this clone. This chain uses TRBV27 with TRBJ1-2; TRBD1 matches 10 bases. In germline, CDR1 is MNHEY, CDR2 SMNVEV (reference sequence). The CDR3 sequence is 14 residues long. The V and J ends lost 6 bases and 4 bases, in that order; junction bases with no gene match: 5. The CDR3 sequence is CASRGTGEGYGYTF. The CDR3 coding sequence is TGTGCCAGCAGAGGGACAGGGGAGGGCTATGGCTACACCTTC.